The clone carrying this T cell receptor beta chain was observed a handful of times. Other nucleotide sequences from this sample produce the same CDR3. This specimen comes from a study of blood T cell repertoires in COVID-19. Methods used by the authors: Quantification of nucleated cells was approximated via reference gene primer amplification. TCRdb's copy holds only in-frame clones and misses some; the assay was immunoSEQ multiplex PCR. The DNA was the basis for D and trimming; V, J and clone size are from that table. The sample has about 250,000 clones; 88% are singletons. Trimming pared 3 bases from V and 1 base from J, leaving 9 bases between. Germline assignment: CDR1 LNHDA and CDR2 SQIVND (reference sequence). The CDR3 runs to 14 residues.

The chain recombines TRBV19 with TRBJ1-1; D call uncertain. Sequencing was carried out using peripheral blood. The clonotype originates from a woman aged 25 to 39 with acute or convalescent COVID-19. CDR3 residues: CASSIFSGNTEAFF. CDR3 nucleotide sequence: TGTGCCAGTAGTATCTTCTCAGGGAACACTGAAGCTTTCTTT.